The rows below give T cell receptor beta chains drawn from one sample of a study of T cell changes during pregnancy in multiple sclerosis. The table came from immunoSEQ multiplex PCR; TCRdb's copy has only in-frame clones and leaves some out. This table has about 47,000 clones, approximately 90% appearing once. The source material was CD8+ T cells from peripheral blood mononuclear cells, sampled in the second trimester of pregnancy. These receptors all stem from a female donor with multiple sclerosis, enrolled in a pregnancy study. The CDR3 runs from the conserved cysteine through the conserved F or W. The D gene is left open where the match is weak. Clone size is given for some rows only: seen once, a few or many times, or a class if the clone is expanded.

D	size	J	V	CDR3	DNA
NA	NA	TRBJ2-7	TRBV7-9	CASSGLSEAYEQYF	TGTGCCAGCAGCGGACTTTCCGAAGCCTACGAGCAGTACTTC
NA	NA	TRBJ1-2	TRBV7-8	CASSVSRGNYGYTF	TGTGCCAGCAGCGTTAGTCGGGGGAACTATGGCTACACCTTC
TRBD1	few	TRBJ1-6	TRBV4-1	CASSQVLGGRGSPLHF	TGCGCCAGCAGCCAAGTACTTGGCGGCAGGGGGTCACCCCTCCACTTT
NA	NA	TRBJ1-1	TRBV14	CASSQYRTVEAFF	TGTGCCAGCAGCCAATACAGGACAGTCGAAGCTTTCTTT
TRBD1	NA	TRBJ2-5	TRBV27	CASSPGTGGTQETQYF	TGTGCCAGCAGTCCTGGAACAGGGGGAACCCAAGAGACCCAGTACTTC
NA	NA	TRBJ2-3	TRBV15	CATRRGSTDTQYF	TGTGCCACCCGACGGGGAAGCACAGATACGCAGTATTTT
TRBD2	NA	TRBJ2-5	TRBV13	CASSVLAGVGETQYF	TGTGCCAGCAGCGTACTAGCGGGAGTTGGTGAGACCCAGTACTTC
TRBD2	few	TRBJ2-2	TRBV6-4	CASKASGETGELFF	TGTGCCAGCAAGGCTAGCGGGGAGACCGGGGAGCTGTTTTTT
TRBD1	NA	TRBJ2-6	TRBV27	CASSPGQSSGANVLTF	TGTGCCAGCAGCCCGGGACAGAGCTCTGGGGCCAACGTCCTGACTTTC
NA	NA	TRBJ2-4	TRBV19	CASKGGVYGKNIQYF	TGTGCCAGTAAAGGGGGGGTGTATGGCAAAAACATTCAGTACTTC
NA	NA	TRBJ1-5	TRBV5-6	CASSGPGGGNQPQHF	TGTGCCAGCAGCGGGCCGGGGGGGGGCAATCAGCCCCAGCATTTT
NA	few	TRBJ2-7	TRBV19	CASSQGHSYEQYF	TGTGCCAGTAGCCAGGGACACTCCTACGAGCAGTACTTC
TRBD1	NA	TRBJ1-5	TRBV5-8	CASSLTGGRSNQPQHF	TGTGCCAGCAGCTTAACAGGGGGTCGGAGCAATCAGCCCCAGCATTTT
TRBD1	NA	TRBJ1-1	TRBV6-1	CASSARIRGRIEAFF	TGTGCCAGCAGTGCCCGGATCAGGGGGCGGATTGAAGCTTTCTTT
TRBD2	NA	TRBJ2-3	TRBV7-6	CASTALQREVHTDTQYF	TGTGCCAGCACCGCCTTACAGCGGGAGGTACACACAGATACGCAGTATTTT
NA	NA	TRBJ2-1	TRBV5-6	CASSPGSNEQFF	TGTGCCAGCAGCCCCGGGAGCAATGAGCAGTTCTTC
NA	NA	TRBJ1-4	TRBV6-5	CASSYSGEKLFF	TGTGCCAGCAGTTACTCGGGCGAAAAACTGTTTTTT
NA	NA	TRBJ1-4	TRBV6-6	CASRDRPPNEKLFF	TGTGCCAGCAGAGACAGGCCCCCTAATGAAAAACTGTTTTTT
NA	few	TRBJ1-1	TRBV6-5	CASSPTVLNTEAFF	TGTGCCAGCAGTCCGACAGTATTGAACACTGAAGCTTTCTTT
NA	NA	TRBJ2-6	TRBV30	CAWIGWGANVLTF	TGTGCCTGGATCGGGTGGGGGGCCAACGTCCTGACTTTC
NA	NA	TRBJ2-7	TRBV6-5	CASSYGGAGYEQYF	TGTGCCAGCAGTTACGGGGGGGCGGGCTACGAGCAGTACTTC
NA	once	TRBJ2-7	TRBV27	CASSLQLSSYEQYF	TGTGCCAGCAGCCTACAGCTAAGCTCCTACGAGCAGTACTTC
NA	NA	TRBJ1-5	TRBV15	CATSPGGGEPQHF	TGTGCCACCAGCCCTGGGGGAGGGGAGCCCCAGCATTTT
NA	NA	TRBJ2-3	TRBV20-1	CSASTGYTQYF	TGCAGTGCTAGTACAGGTTATACGCAGTATTTT
NA	NA	TRBJ2-7	TRBV7-3	CASSLAGSLDEQYF	TGTGCCAGCAGCTTGGCGGGTAGTCTTGACGAGCAGTACTTC
TRBD2	NA	TRBJ2-7	TRBV15	CATSRDRGEGNEQYF	TGTGCCACCAGCAGAGACCGCGGGGAGGGAAACGAGCAGTACTTC
NA	NA	TRBJ2-2	TRBV9	CASSVGSEITGELFF	TGTGCCAGCAGCGTCGGGTCAGAGATCACCGGGGAGCTGTTTTTT
TRBD1	NA	TRBJ2-7	TRBV5-6	CASSIVGTGEYEQYF	TGTGCCAGCAGCATAGTTGGGACAGGGGAGTACGAGCAGTACTTC
NA	NA	TRBJ1-5	TRBV5-6	CASSLGTTFYSNQPQHF	TGTGCCAGCAGCTTGGGGACAACCTTTTATAGCAATCAGCCCCAGCATTTT
NA	NA	TRBJ2-6	TRBV9	CASSNTGQLHHTGANVLTF	TGTGCCAGCAGCAACACAGGACAACTACATCACACTGGGGCCAACGTCCTGACTTTC
TRBD1	NA	TRBJ2-1	TRBV11-3	CASSSYGQDNEQFF	TGTGCCAGCAGCTCCTACGGACAGGACAATGAGCAGTTCTTC
TRBD1	NA	TRBJ1-4	TRBV25-1	CATESGGLEKLFF	TGTGCCACCGAGTCAGGGGGCCTTGAAAAACTGTTTTTT
NA	NA	TRBJ1-1	TRBV7-6	CASSPQYRLEAFF	TGTGCCAGCAGCCCCCAATACAGGCTTGAAGCTTTCTTT
NA	NA	TRBJ2-3	TRBV6-5	CASTAGNTQYF	TGTGCCAGCACGGCCGGGAATACGCAGTATTTT
TRBD2	NA	TRBJ2-7	TRBV14	CASSPGMAGGPREQYF	TGTGCCAGCAGCCCCGGGATGGCGGGGGGGCCAAGAGAGCAGTACTTC
NA	NA	TRBJ1-5	TRBV4-1	CASSHPGDQPQHF	TGCGCCAGCAGCCACCCAGGGGATCAGCCCCAGCATTTT
NA	medium-sized	TRBJ1-1	TRBV9	CASSVVLGAEAFF	TGTGCCAGCAGCGTAGTGTTAGGGGCTGAAGCTTTCTTT
NA	NA	TRBJ1-1	TRBV10-3	CAISQGRNTEAFF	TGTGCCATCAGCCAGGGGCGGAACACTGAAGCTTTCTTT
NA	NA	TRBJ2-1	TRBV18	CASSPPRAWYNEQFF	TGTGCCAGCTCACCACCCAGGGCGTGGTACAATGAGCAGTTCTTC
TRBD1	NA	TRBJ1-1	TRBV6-5	CASSYTRTGTEAFF	TGTGCCAGCAGTTACACTCGGACAGGCACTGAAGCTTTCTTT
NA	NA	TRBJ1-1	TRBV19	CASSVPQGRGTEAFF	TGTGCCAGTAGTGTCCCACAGGGTCGGGGCACTGAAGCTTTCTTT
TRBD1	NA	TRBJ2-1	TRBV19	CASNRGLEQFF	TGTGCCAGCAACAGGGGGCTTGAGCAGTTCTTC
TRBD1	NA	TRBJ2-6	TRBV2	CASSETGGTGANVLTF	TGTGCCAGCAGTGAAACAGGGGGTACTGGGGCCAACGTCCTGACTTTC
NA	NA	TRBJ2-3	TRBV19	CASSTLRDPDTQYF	TGTGCCAGTAGTACCCTCAGGGATCCAGATACGCAGTATTTT
NA	NA	TRBJ2-7	TRBV5-8	CASSPVEQYF	TGTGCCAGCAGCCCGGTGGAGCAGTACTTC
TRBD2	NA	TRBJ2-1	TRBV7-3	CASSFGGSNEQFF	TGTGCCAGCAGCTTCGGGGGGTCCAATGAGCAGTTCTTC
TRBD2	NA	TRBJ2-7	TRBV5-6	CASSPRWGGITYEQYF	TGTGCCAGCAGCCCCCGTTGGGGGGGTATTACCTACGAGCAGTACTTC